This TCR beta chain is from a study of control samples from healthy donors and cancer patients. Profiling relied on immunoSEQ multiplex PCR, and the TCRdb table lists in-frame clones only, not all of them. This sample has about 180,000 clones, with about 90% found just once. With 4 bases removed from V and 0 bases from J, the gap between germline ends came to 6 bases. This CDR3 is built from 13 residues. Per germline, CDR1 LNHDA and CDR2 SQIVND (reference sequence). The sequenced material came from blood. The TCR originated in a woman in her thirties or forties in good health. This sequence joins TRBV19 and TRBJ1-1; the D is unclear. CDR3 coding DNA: TGTGCCAGTAGTACACGGGTGAACACTGAAGCTTTCTTT. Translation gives CASSTRVNTEAFF.